This paragraph reports one T cell receptor (beta chain). What it binds is unknown. This record belongs to a study of CD8+ T cells in alopecia areata. General study results and limits: It was less clear whether patients shared TCRs than it was in mice, possibly because of HLA. Higher clonality than in normal scalp was seen in lesional scalp, especially alopecia totalis/universalis. Among the cells sequenced in scalp samples are also the resident alphabeta T cells of normal skin.

After isolation, RNA underwent reverse transcription to generate cDNA as the sequencing template. Sequencing used immunoSEQ multiplex PCR; TCRdb keeps in-frame clones, though not all of them. This sample has fewer than 200,000 clones, with approximately 65% found just once. This CDR3 spans 16 amino acids. Germline V gives CDR1 MNHEY, CDR2 SMNVEV (reference sequence). Trimming removed 4 bases from V and 0 bases from J, with 13 bases in between. This TCR came from a human donor with alopecia areata. The sample was CD8+ T cells sorted from blood, taken at week 0. This chain links TRBV27 with TRBJ2-1; D is perhaps TRBD2 (5 bases). This chain's CDR3 is CASSWYGKSSYNEQFF. The CDR3, as DNA: TGTGCCAGCAGTTGGTACGGGAAGAGCTCCTACAATGAGCAGTTCTTC.